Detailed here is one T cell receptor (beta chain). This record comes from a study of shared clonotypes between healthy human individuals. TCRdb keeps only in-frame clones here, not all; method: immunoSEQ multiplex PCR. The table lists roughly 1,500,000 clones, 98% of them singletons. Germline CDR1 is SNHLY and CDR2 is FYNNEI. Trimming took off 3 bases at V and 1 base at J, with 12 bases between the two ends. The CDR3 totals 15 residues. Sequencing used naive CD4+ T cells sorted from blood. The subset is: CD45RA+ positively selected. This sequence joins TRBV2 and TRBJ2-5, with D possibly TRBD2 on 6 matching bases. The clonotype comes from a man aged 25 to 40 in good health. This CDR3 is CASSDGGTIQETQYF. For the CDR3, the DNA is TGTGCCAGCAGTGATGGGGGGACCATCCAAGAGACCCAGTACTTC.